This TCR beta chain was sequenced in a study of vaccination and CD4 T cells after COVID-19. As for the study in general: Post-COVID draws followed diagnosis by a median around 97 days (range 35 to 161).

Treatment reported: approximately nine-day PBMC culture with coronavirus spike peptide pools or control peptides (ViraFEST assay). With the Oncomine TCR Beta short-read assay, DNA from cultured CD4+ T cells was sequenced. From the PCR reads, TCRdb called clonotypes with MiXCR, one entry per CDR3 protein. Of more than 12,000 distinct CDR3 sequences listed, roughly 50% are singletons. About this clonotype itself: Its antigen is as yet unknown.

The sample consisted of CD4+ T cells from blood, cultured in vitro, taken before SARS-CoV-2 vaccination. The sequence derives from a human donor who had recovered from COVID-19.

In DNA form, the CDR3 reads TGCAGTGCTTCCGGGACTAGCGGACAAGCTTCCTACGAGCAGTACTTC. Its translation: CSASGTSGQASYEQYF. V and J are TRBV20-1 and TRBJ2-7; 11 positions match TRBD2. With 5 bases clipped from V and 1 base from J, the junction kept 10 bases outside the gene matches. Germline CDR1 reads DFQATT; CDR2 reads SNEGSKA (reference sequence). The CDR3 has 16 residues.